The clone carrying this T cell receptor beta chain was seen a few times. The antigen is not known. These data come from a study of beta chain features in type 1 diabetes. Study-wide results and limits: These data did not resolve whether HLA type affects TCRB rearrangement. VDJ junctions in type 1 diabetes patients carried more deletions and fewer insertions. Amplification by PCR could prefer shorter templates, with the same effect in patients and controls. In all four CD4+ subsets, TCRB CDR3 length was significantly, moderately reduced in type 1 diabetes.

Every isolated RNA sample was fully reverse transcribed, so sequencing captured expressed TCRB transcripts. Measured with immunoSEQ multiplex PCR; TCRdb has only the in-frame clones, and not every one. Altogether hundreds of thousands of clones are present, over 11% being singletons, with the ten largest covering 0.03% to 0.04%. The authors obtained over 95% purity in all sorted populations. This clonotype was sampled from a man younger than 35 with type 1 diabetes. Sequences were obtained from naive CD4+ T cells from blood.

The DNA of the CDR3 is TGCAGCCCTATTATAGCGGCGACCTACGAGCAGTACTTC. Its protein product is CSPIIAATYEQYF. This sequence joins TRBV29-1 and TRBJ2-7; weak D call: TRBD2 (6 bases). Trimming cost V 8 bases and J 2 bases, with 16 bases left between them. The germline V gene has CDR1 SQVTM and CDR2 ANQGSEA. There are 13 residues in the CDR3.